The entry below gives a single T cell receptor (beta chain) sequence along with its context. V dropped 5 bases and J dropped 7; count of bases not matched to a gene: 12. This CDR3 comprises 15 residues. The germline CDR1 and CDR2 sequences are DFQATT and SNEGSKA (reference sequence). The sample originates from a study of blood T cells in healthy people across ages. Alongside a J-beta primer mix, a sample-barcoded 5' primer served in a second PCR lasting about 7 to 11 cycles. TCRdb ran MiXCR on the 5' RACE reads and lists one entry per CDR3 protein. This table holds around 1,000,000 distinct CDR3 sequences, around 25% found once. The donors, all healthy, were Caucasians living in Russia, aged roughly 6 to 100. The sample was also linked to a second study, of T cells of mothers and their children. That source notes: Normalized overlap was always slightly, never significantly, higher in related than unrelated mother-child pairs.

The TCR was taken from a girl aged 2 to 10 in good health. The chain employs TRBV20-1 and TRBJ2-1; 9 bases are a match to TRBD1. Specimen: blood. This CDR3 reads CSAGGWGQGGNEQFF. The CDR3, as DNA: TGCAGTGCTGGGGGATGGGGACAGGGAGGTAATGAGCAGTTCTTC.